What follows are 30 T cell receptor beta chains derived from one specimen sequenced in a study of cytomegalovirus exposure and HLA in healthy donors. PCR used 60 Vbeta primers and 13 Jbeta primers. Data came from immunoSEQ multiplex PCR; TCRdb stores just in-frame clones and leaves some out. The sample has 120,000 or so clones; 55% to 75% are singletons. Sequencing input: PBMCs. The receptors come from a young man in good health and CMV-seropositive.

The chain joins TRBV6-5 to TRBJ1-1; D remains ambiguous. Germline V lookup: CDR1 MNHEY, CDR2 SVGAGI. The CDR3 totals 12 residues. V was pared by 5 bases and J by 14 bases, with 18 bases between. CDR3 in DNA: TGTGCCAGCAGTCGCCGGCCCCCACTAGCCTTCTTT. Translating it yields CASSRRPPLAFF.

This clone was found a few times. CDR3 region: CASSSTSGYEQYF. CDR3 DNA: TGTGCCAGCAGCTCGACTAGCGGATACGAGCAGTACTTC. J is TRBJ2-7 and V is TRBV7-6; 9 bases line up with TRBD2. Germline CDR1 reads SGHVS; CDR2 reads FNYEAQ. CDR3 length equals 13 residues. The trim removed 4 bases at V and 4 bases at J, leaving 2 bases unmatched. The whole variable domain, filled in from reference TRBV7-6 and TRBJ2-7, reads GAGVSQSPRYKVTKRGQDVALRCDPISGHVSLYWYRQALGQGPEFLTYFNYEAQQDKSGLPNDRFSAERPEGSISTLTIQRTEQRDSAMYRCASSSTSGYEQYFGPGTRLTVT.

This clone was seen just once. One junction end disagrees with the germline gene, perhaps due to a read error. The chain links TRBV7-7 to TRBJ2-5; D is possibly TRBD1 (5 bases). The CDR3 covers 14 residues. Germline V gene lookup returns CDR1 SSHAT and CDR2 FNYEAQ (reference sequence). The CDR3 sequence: CASSPRTHRETQYF. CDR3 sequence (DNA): TGTGCTAGCAGCCCCAGGACACATAGAGAGACCCAGTACTTC.

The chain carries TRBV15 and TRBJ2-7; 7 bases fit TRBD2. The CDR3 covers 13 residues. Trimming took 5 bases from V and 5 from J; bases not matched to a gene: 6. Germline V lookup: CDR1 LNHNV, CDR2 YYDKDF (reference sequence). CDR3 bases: TGTGCCACCAGCCAACCCGCGGGAGACGAGCAGTACTTC. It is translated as CATSQPAGDEQYF.

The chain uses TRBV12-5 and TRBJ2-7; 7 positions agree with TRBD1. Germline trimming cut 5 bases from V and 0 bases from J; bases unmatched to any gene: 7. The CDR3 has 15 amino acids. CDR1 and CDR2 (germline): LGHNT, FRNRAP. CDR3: CASGPPTGSSYEQYF. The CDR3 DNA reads TGTGCTAGTGGTCCGCCGACAGGGAGCTCCTACGAGCAGTACTTC.

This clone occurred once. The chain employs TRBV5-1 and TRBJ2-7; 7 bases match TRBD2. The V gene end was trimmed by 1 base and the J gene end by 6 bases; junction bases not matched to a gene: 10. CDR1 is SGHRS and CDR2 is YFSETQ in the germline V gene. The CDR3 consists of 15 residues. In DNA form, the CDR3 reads TGCGCCAGCAGCTTGTCTAGCGGTGATTTTGGCGAGCAGTACTTC. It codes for CASSLSSGDFGEQYF.

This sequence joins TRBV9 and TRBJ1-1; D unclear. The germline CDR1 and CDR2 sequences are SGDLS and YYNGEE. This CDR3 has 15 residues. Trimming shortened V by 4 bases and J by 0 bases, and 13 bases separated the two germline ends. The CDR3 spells CASSPTGLLNTEAFF. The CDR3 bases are TGTGCCAGCAGCCCAACGGGTTTGTTGAACACTGAAGCTTTCTTT.

CDR3 DNA: TGTGCCAGCAGCTCGGCGTCACTAGCGGGGCCCTACGAGCAGTACTTC. Protein product: CASSSASLAGPYEQYF. V and J are TRBV11-2 and TRBJ2-7; 10 bases agree with TRBD2. The CDR3 is 16 residues long. The V gene's germline CDR1 is SGHAT and CDR2 FQNNGV. After removal of 4 bases from V and 2 bases from J, the junction contained 8 bases not matched to a gene.

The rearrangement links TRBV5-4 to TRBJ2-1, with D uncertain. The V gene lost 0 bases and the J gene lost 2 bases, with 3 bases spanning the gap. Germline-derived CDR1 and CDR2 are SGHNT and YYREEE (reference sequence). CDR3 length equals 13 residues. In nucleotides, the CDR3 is TGTGCCAGCAGCTTGGACACCTACAATGAGCAGTTCTTC. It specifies CASSLDTYNEQFF.

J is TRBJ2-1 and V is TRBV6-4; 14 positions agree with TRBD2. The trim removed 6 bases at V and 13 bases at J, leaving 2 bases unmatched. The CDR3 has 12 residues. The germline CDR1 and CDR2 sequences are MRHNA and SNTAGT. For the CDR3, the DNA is TGTGCCAGCAGGGGACTAGCGGGAGTCCAGTTCTTC. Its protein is CASRGLAGVQFF.

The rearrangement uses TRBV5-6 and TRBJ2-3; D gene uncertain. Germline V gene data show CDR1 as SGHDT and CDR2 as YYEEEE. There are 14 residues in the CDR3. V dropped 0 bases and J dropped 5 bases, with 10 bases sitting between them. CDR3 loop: CASSLVGWVDTQYF. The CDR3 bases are TGTGCCAGCAGCTTGGTCGGGTGGGTAGATACGCAGTATTTT.

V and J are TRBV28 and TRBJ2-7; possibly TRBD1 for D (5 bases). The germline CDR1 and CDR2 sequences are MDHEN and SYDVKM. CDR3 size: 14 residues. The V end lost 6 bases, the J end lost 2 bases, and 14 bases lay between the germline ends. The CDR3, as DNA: TGTGCCAGCAGGACAGAGACAGCTACCTACGAGCAGTACTTC. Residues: CASRTETATYEQYF.

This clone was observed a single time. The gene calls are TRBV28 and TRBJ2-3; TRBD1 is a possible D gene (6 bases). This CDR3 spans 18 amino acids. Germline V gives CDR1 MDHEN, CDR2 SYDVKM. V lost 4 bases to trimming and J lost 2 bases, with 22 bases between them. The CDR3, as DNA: TGTGCCAGCAGTTCTACAAGTACGGGACACTTGTTCACAGATACGCAGTATTTT. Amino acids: CASSSTSTGHLFTDTQYF.

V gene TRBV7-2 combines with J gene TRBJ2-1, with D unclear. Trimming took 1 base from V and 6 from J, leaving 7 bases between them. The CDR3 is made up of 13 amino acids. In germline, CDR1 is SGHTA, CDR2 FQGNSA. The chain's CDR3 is CASSLVYSNEQFF. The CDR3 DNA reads TGTGCCAGCAGCTTAGTGTACAGCAATGAGCAGTTCTTC.

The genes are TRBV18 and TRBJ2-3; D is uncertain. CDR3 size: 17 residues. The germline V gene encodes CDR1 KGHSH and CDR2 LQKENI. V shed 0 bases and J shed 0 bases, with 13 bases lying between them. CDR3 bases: TGTGCCAGCTCACCACCGGTCGTCATCGGGAGCACAGATACGCAGTATTTT. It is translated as CASSPPVVIGSTDTQYF. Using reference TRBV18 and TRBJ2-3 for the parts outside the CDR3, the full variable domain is NAGVMQNPRHLVRRRGQEARLRCSPMKGHSHVYWYRQLPEEGLKFMVYLQKENIIDESGMPKERFSAEFPKEGPSILRIQQVVRGDSAAYFCASSPPVVIGSTDTQYFGPGTRLTVL.

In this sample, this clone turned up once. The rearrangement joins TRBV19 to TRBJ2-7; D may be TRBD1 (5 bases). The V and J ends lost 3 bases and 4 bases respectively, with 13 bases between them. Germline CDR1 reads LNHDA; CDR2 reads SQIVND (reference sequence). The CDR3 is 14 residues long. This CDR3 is CASSIYHRQYEQYF. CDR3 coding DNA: TGTGCCAGTAGTATTTATCACAGGCAGTACGAGCAGTACTTC.

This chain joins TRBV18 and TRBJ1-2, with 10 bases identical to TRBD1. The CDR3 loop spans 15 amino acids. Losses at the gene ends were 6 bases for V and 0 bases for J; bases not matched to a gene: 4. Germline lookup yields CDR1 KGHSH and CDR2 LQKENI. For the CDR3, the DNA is TGTGCCAGCTCGACAGGGGGCCGCCCTAACTATGGCTACACCTTC. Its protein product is CASSTGGRPNYGYTF.

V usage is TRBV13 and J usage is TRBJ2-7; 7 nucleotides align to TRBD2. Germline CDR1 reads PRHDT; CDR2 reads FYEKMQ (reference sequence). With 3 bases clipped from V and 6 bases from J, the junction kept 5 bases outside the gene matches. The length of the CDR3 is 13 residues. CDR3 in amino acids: CASSFGGGGEQYF. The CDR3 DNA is TGTGCCAGCAGCTTTGGAGGCGGGGGCGAGCAGTACTTC.

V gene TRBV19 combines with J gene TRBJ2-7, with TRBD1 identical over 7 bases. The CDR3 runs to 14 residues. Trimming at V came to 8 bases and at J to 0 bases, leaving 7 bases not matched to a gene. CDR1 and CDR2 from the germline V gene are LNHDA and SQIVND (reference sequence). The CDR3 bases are TGTGCCAGTTCCCGGGACAGTAGCTCCTACGAGCAGTACTTC. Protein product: CASSRDSSSYEQYF.

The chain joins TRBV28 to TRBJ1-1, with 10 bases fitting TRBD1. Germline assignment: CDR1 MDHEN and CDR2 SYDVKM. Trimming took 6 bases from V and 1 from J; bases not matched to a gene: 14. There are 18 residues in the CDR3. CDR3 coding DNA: TGTGCCAGCAGCCCACTCAAAATCGACAGGGGGCGGAACACTGAAGCTTTCTTT. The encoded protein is CASSPLKIDRGRNTEAFF.

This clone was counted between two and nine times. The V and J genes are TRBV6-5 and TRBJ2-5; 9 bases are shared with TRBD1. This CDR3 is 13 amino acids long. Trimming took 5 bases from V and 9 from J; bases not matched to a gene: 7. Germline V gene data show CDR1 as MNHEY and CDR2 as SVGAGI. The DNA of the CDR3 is TGTGCCAGCAGTCCGGGGACAGGGTGGGCCCAGTACTTC. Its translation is CASSPGTGWAQYF.

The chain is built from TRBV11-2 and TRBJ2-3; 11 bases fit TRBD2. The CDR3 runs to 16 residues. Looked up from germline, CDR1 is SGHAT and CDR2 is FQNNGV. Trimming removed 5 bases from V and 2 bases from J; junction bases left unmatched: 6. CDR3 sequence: CASSLGTSGLTDTQYF. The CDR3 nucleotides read TGTGCCAGCAGCCTCGGGACTAGCGGACTCACAGATACGCAGTATTTT.

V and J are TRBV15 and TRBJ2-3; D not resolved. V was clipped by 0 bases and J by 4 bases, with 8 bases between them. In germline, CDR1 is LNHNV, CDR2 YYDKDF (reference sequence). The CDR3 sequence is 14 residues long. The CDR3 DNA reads TGTGCCACCAGCAGAGACCATAGCCCAGATACGCAGTATTTT. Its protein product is CATSRDHSPDTQYF.

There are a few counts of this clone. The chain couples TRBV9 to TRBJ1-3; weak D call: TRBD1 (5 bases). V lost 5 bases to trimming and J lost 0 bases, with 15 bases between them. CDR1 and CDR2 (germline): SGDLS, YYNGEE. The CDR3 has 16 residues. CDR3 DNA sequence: TGTGCCAGCAGTGAAATAAGGGGCCTCTCTGGAAACACCATATATTTT. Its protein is CASSEIRGLSGNTIYF.

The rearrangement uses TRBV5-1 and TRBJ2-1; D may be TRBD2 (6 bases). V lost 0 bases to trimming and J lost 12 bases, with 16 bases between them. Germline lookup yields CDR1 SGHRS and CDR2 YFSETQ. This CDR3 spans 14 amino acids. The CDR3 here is CASSLEGGGGMQFF. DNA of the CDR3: TGCGCCAGCAGCTTGGAAGGCGGTGGCGGGATGCAGTTCTTC.

CDR3 in DNA: TGCGCCAGCAGCTTTACGGGCTCCTACGAGCAGTACTTC. Its protein product is CASSFTGSYEQYF. V gene TRBV5-1 combines with J gene TRBJ2-7; D uncertain. CDR1 is SGHRS, CDR2 YFSETQ, per germline. The ends were cut back, 2 bases at V and 0 bases at J, with 6 bases in the middle. CDR3 length: 13 amino acids.

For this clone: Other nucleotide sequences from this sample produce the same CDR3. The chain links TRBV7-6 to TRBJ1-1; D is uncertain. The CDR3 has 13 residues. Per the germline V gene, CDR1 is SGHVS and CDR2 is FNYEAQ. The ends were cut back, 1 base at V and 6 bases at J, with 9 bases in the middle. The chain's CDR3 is CASSLDWASEAFF. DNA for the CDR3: TGTGCCAGCAGCTTAGACTGGGCCTCTGAAGCTTTCTTT.

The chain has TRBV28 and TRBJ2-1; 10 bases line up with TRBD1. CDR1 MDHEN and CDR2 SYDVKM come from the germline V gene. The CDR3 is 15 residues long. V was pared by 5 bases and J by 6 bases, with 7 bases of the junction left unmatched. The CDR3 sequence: CASSTPGQGFNEQFF. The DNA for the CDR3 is TGTGCCAGCAGTACCCCGGGACAGGGGTTCAATGAGCAGTTCTTC.

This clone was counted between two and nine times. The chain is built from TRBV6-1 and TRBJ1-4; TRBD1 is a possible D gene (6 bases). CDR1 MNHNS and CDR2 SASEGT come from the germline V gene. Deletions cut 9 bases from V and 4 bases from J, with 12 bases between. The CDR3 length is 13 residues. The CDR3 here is CASNTGYNEKLFF. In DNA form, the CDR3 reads TGTGCCAGTAACACAGGGTATAATGAAAAACTGTTTTTT.

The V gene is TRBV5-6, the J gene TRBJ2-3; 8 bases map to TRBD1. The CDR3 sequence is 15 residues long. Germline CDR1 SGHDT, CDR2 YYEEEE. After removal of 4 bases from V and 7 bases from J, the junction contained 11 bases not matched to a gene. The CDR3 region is CASSPSFRTGYTQYF. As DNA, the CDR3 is TGTGCCAGCAGCCCTAGCTTTCGGACAGGGTATACGCAGTATTTT.